The following is a T cell receptor (beta chain) sequence with its context. There is no known antigen for this receptor. Base quality data are lacking; no much larger clone is found one base away. The data were obtained in a study of blood T cell repertoires in COVID-19 (dated by TCRdb to the early 2020s). Context from the whole study: The collaborator samples originated in the United States, Italy and Spain and spanned the acute and convalescent phases of COVID-19. The material from the prospective study consisted of cDNA or gDNA derived from T cells, B-cell-depleted T cells, or PBMCs. Samples came from the ongoing ImmuneRACE study (first 160 participants) plus 1,254 subjects from 6 global collaborators. Where available, HLA class I and class II types were taken from metadata supplied by the sample provider and were not determined by assay-based typing. A de-identified subject ID, COVID-19 status, age in years and sex were almost always included in the sample metadata. A freely available public database, intended as a resource for researchers studying the immune response to SARS-CoV-2, is where the repertoires were released. Subjects who had been exposed to COVID-19, were actively infected with it, or had recovered from it provided the deeply sampled blood TCRbeta repertoires that made up the dataset.

What the research found in general, with its limitations: The quantity of clinical and demographic metadata differed by source and by participant and was supplied without curation.

Reading the germline V gene gives CDR1 MNHEY and CDR2 SVGAGI. V gives up 9 bases and J gives up 1 base, and the segment between their germline ends measures 6 bases. The CDR3 contains 11 residues, cysteine and phenylalanine counted. Only the CDR3 DNA stays, 33 bases, in frame from base 1. Collaborating institutions collected whole blood in K2EDTA tubes following their own protocols. For TCRbeta analysis, collaborators shipped samples in one of three forms: frozen whole blood, isolated PBMCs, or DNA extracted from either of those sample types. TCRbeta CDR3 regions were amplified from genomic DNA by means of the immunoSEQ Assay, a bias-controlled multiplex PCR. The original pipeline was this. The number of nucleated cells in each sample was estimated by amplification of reference gene primers within the assay. Sequence reads were collapsed and filtered to measure the absolute abundance of every unique TCRbeta CDR3 rearrangement. For each sample, productive Simpson clonality was calculated as the square root of Simpson's diversity index across productive rearrangements. TCRdb obtained this table from immuneACCESS and retained in-frame rearrangements with V and J assigned. These tables miss some clones; where compared with another copy, unresolved V genes account for less than half of the shortfall, and the remainder is unexplained. The V and J calls and clone size were taken over from that table, and D and trimming were inferred from the DNA. For this sample there are about 14,000 clones; about 90% appear just once. 8% to 9% of the sample is held by the ten biggest clonotypes.

The sample consisted of peripheral blood. This receptor was taken from a human donor in a cohort sampled during active COVID-19. The sequence joins TRBV6-5 to TRBJ1-2, with the D gene not confidently named. The bases are TGTGCCAGTAAAATTAACTATGGCTACACCTTC. Translated, this gives CASKINYGYTF.